Listed here are 14 T cell receptor beta chains from one sample, sequenced in a study of T cell clonality in common variable immunodeficiency. The data were produced by immunoSEQ multiplex PCR, yet TCRdb's version contains in-frame clones alone and is incomplete. This sample comprises 40,000 to 45,000 clones, none seen once only. What was sequenced was peripheral blood mononuclear cells. These receptors came from a person aged 18-69 years in good health.

This clone showed up many times. Coverage ceases 3 residues before the CDR3 finishes, and the germline J gene fills in the end. The rearrangement joins TRBV20-1 to TRBJ2-5; the match to TRBD1 covers 9 bases. Germline trimming cut 2 bases from V and 4 bases from J; bases unmatched to any gene: 5. The CDR3 totals 14 residues. CDR1 DFQATT and CDR2 SNEGSKA come from the germline V gene (reference sequence). The CDR3 loop reads CSARKGQGRETQYF. Incomplete CDR3 DNA: TGCAGTGCTAGAAAGGGACAGGGTCGAGAGACC.

Incomplete CDR3 DNA: TGTGCCAGCAGCTGGACAGGGGGGACAGATACG. Translated, it gives CASSWTGGTDT. The whole CDR3 reads CASSWTGGTDTQYF. The chain recombines TRBV7-9 with TRBJ2-3; TRBD1 matches at 10 bases. The read terminates 3 residues before the CDR3 end, so the remaining end is supplied by the germline J gene. The length of the CDR3 is 14 residues. Germline CDR1 is SEHNR and CDR2 is FQNEAQ (reference sequence). J gave up 3 bases and V 4 bases, and 1 base lay outside the gene matches. The entire variable domain, with the rest obtained from reference TRBV7-9 and TRBJ2-3, is as follows: DTGVSQNPRHKITKRGQNVTFRCDPISEHNRLYWYRQTLGQGPEFLTYFQNEAQLEKSRLLSDRFSAERPKGSFSTLEIQRTEQGDSAMYLCASSWTGGTDTQYFGPGTRLTVL.

There are many counts of this clone. The CDR3 is cut off 3 residues early in the read; its end comes from the germline J gene. The V call is TRBV5-1, the J call TRBJ1-1; D not resolved. V shed 2 bases and J shed 1 base, with 6 bases lying between them. Germline V lookup: CDR1 SGHRS, CDR2 YFSETQ. The CDR3 sequence is 13 residues long. Partial CDR3 DNA: TGCGCCAGCAGCTTCTCAGAGAACACTGAA. This codes for CASSFSENTE. The complete CDR3 sequence is CASSFSENTEAFF.

In this sample, this clone turned up many times. Read sequence stops 3 residues before the CDR3 end, and the germline J gene provides the missing end. The genes are TRBV5-4 and TRBJ2-2; 9 bases align to TRBD1. After removal of 4 bases from V and 9 bases from J, the junction contained 10 bases not matched to a gene. The germline V gene encodes CDR1 SGHNT and CDR2 YYREEE (reference sequence). CDR3 size: 15 residues. The CDR3 reads CASSGRDRDHRELFF. CDR3 DNA, as far as it was read: TGTGCCAGCAGCGGCCGGGACAGGGACCATCGGGAG.

At least ten counts were recorded for this clone. The read falls 3 residues short of the CDR3 end, and the missing part is taken from the germline J gene. The chain recombines TRBV28 with TRBJ1-1; D might be TRBD1 (6 bases). Germline values: CDR1 MDHEN, CDR2 SYDVKM. The CDR3 covers 16 residues. Trimming removed 7 bases from V and 4 bases from J, with 22 bases in between. The CDR3 here is CASIHLGTWGGTEAFF. The sequenced CDR3 bases are TGTGCCAGCATCCACCTCGGGACATGGGGTGGCACTGAA.

This clone was counted many times. The CDR3 end lies 3 residues beyond the end of the read and is filled in from the germline J gene. This chain uses TRBV19 with TRBJ2-3; possibly TRBD1 for D (5 bases). This CDR3 region has 13 residues. V dropped 8 bases and J dropped 4 bases, with 13 bases sitting between them. Germline V gives CDR1 LNHDA, CDR2 SQIVND (reference sequence). The CDR3 is CASCRGLADTQYF. Partial CDR3 DNA: TGTGCCAGTTGTAGGGGCCTGGCAGATACG.

This clone appeared many times. The CDR3 end is not reached by the read, which stops 3 residues before it; the germline J gene fills it in. The chain joins TRBV20-1 to TRBJ2-1; 8 bases are a match to TRBD2. CDR1 is DFQATT and CDR2 is SNEGSKA in the germline V gene (reference sequence). This CDR3 is built from 16 residues. The J segment lost 0 bases and the V segment lost 5 bases, leaving 9 bases of the junction unmatched. The sequenced part of the CDR3 DNA is TGCAGTGCTCCCCCCGGGCGGGGGGTCTCCTACAATGAG. It yields the protein CSAPPGRGVSYNE. The entire CDR3 reads CSAPPGRGVSYNEQFF.

This clone was counted at least ten times. The CDR3 loop is CASSGRSDTGELFF. The covered CDR3 bases are TGTGCCAGCTCAGGTCGGTCCGACACCGGGGAA. The J gene is TRBJ1-4, the V gene TRBV18, with D unclear. The read comes to an end 3 residues before the CDR3 does, leaving the germline J gene to fill in the end. The CDR3 contains 14 residues. Germline CDR1 is KGHSH and CDR2 is LQKENI.

This clone was counted ten times or more. The read is 3 residues too short to cover the CDR3 end, so that end is filled in from the germline J gene. The J gene is TRBJ1-5, the V gene TRBV28; TRBD1 is a possible D gene (6 bases). Germline values: CDR1 MDHEN, CDR2 SYDVKM. Trimming stripped 8 bases from V and 2 bases from J, with 13 bases between. CDR3 length: 14 amino acids. CDR3 bases read: TGTGCCAGCCGGACAGCCAAGGGCAATCAGCCC. Amino acid sequence: CASRTAKGNQP. The whole CDR3 sequence is CASRTAKGNQPQHF. The full variable domain, with the rest looked up from reference TRBV28 and TRBJ1-5, is DVKVTQSSRYLVKRTGEKVFLECVQDMDHENMFWYRQDPGLGLRLIYFSYDVKMKEKGDIPEGYSVSREKKERFSLILESASTNQTSMYLCASRTAKGNQPQHFGDGTRLSIL.

This clone was counted at least ten times. A junction boundary mismatches the germline segment, possibly from a read error. The read falls 3 residues short of the CDR3 end, and the missing part is taken from the germline J gene. This chain uses TRBV9 with TRBJ2-1; 7 bases agree with TRBD1. Per germline, CDR1 SGDLS and CDR2 YYNGEE. The CDR3 is 15 amino acids. CDR3 in amino acids: CVSSALQGSGDEQFF. Partial CDR3 DNA: TGTGTCAGCAGCGCCCTACAGGGGTCGGGCGATGAG.

This clone was seen at least ten times. The read is 3 residues too short to cover the CDR3 end, so that end is filled in from the germline J gene. V gene TRBV29-1 combines with J gene TRBJ1-2, with TRBD1 matching 9 bases. The CDR3 has 15 amino acids. Germline CDR1 SQVTM, CDR2 ANQGSEA. V was pared by 2 bases and J by 5 bases, with 9 bases of the junction left unmatched. The part of the CDR3 DNA that was read is TGCAGCGTTGAACCTCAACAGGGGGCATTGTATGGC. It codes for CSVEPQQGALYG. The entire CDR3 reads CSVEPQQGALYGYTF.

This clone came up many times. The CDR3 end falls 3 residues outside the read, so it is completed with the germline J gene. The genes are TRBV10-3 and TRBJ1-6; D may be TRBD1 (5 bases). The CDR3 sequence is 14 residues long. The germline gives CDR1 ENHRY, CDR2 SYGVKD. V shed 3 bases and J shed 10 bases, with 13 bases lying between them. CDR3 protein: CAISDPGKESPLHF. CDR3 DNA, as far as it was read: TGTGCCATCAGTGACCCAGGGAAAGAATCACCC.

The table lists this clone with many counts. The read is 3 residues too short to cover the CDR3 end, so that end is filled in from the germline J gene. The V and J genes are TRBV19 and TRBJ1-2, with 9 bases that match TRBD1. The germline V gene has CDR1 LNHDA and CDR2 SQIVND (reference sequence). CDR3 length: 14 amino acids. The covered CDR3 bases are TGTGCCAGTAATGACAGGGGGGCTCGACGCGGC. Its protein is CASNDRGARRG. The whole CDR3 sequence is CASNDRGARRGYTF. Combining the CDR3 with reference TRBV19 and TRBJ1-2 gives the whole variable domain DGGITQSPKYLFRKEGQNVTLSCEQNLNHDAMYWYRQDPGQGLRLIYYSQIVNDFQKGDIAEGYSVSREKKESFPLTVTSAQKNPTAFYLCASNDRGARRGYTFGSGTRLTVV.

In its sample, this clone was seen many times. The CDR3 extends 3 residues past the end of the read, so its final part is completed from the germline J gene. The rearrangement links TRBV5-1 to TRBJ1-1, with TRBD1 identical over 9 bases. After removal of 7 bases from V and 5 bases from J, the junction contained 12 bases not matched to a gene. Germline values: CDR1 SGHRS, CDR2 YFSETQ. The CDR3 is made up of 15 amino acids. The CDR3 loop reads CASELQGQGNTEAFF. The sequenced CDR3 bases are TGCGCCAGCGAATTGCAGGGACAGGGCAATACTGAA.